Presented here are 4 T cell receptor beta chains from one specimen sequenced in a study of blood T cell repertoires in COVID-19. This table comes from immunoSEQ multiplex PCR, and its TCRdb copy is limited to in-frame clones, with some not included. Here the sample spans fewer than 250,000 clones, 70% to 90% being singletons. Sequencing input: PBMCs or T cells enriched from blood (not recorded which). Receptors originate from a young man who had recovered from COVID-19.

Details on this clone: The sample contains more than one DNA sequence encoding this CDR3. The CDR3: CASSPGQSSYEQYF. DNA of the CDR3: TGTGCCAGCTCACCGGGACAGTCCTCCTACGAGCAGTACTTC. This chain joins TRBV18 and TRBJ2-7; 7 bases are shared with TRBD1. V dropped 3 bases and J dropped 0; count of bases not matched to a gene: 2. The germline CDR1 and CDR2 sequences are KGHSH and LQKENI. This CDR3 has 14 residues.

The genes are TRBV11-3 and TRBJ1-1, with D unclear. V lost 3 bases and J 0 bases, leaving 5 bases between the germline ends. CDR1 and CDR2 (germline): SGHNT, YENEEA. This CDR3 has 13 residues. The CDR3 is CASSFAVNTEAFF. Written as DNA, the CDR3 is TGTGCCAGCAGCTTTGCAGTGAACACTGAAGCTTTCTTT.

The V call is TRBV12-3 or TRBV12-4, the J call TRBJ2-7, with D possibly matching TRBD2 (5 bases). CDR3 length equals 13 residues. Trimming took off 5 bases at V and 4 bases at J, with 12 bases between the two ends. The CDR3 loop reads CASSGRREYEQYF. CDR3 coding DNA: TGTGCCAGCAGTGGACGACGGGAATACGAGCAGTACTTC.

The J gene is TRBJ1-2, the V gene TRBV6-5, with TRBD1 matching over 10 bases. The V gene end was trimmed by 4 bases and the J gene end by 6 bases; junction bases not matched to a gene: 8. CDR3 size: 15 residues. CDR1 and CDR2 from the germline V gene are MNHEY and SVGAGI. The chain's CDR3 is CASSSAGTGDHGYTF. The CDR3 nucleotides read TGTGCCAGCAGTTCTGCCGGGACAGGGGACCATGGCTACACCTTC.